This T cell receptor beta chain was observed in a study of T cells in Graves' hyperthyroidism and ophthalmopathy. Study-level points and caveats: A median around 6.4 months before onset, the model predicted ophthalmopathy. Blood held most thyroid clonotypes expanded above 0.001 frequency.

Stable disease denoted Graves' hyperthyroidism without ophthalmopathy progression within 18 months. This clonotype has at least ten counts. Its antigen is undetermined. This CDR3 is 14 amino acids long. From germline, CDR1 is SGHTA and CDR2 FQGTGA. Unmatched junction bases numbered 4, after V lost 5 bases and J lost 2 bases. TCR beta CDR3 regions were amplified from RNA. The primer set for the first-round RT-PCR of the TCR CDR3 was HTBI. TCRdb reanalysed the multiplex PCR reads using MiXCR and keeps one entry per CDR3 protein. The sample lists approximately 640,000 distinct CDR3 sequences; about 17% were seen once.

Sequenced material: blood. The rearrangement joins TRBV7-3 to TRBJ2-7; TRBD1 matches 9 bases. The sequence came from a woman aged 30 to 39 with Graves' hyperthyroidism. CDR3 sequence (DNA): TGTGCCAGCAGCCCGACAGGGGGTCCCTACGAGCAGTACTTC. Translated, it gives CASSPTGGPYEQYF. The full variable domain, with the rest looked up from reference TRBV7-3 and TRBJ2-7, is GAGVSQTPSNKVTEKGKYVELRCDPISGHTALYWYRQSLGQGPEFLIYFQGTGAADDSGLPNDRFFAVRPEGSVSTLKIQRTERGDSAVYLCASSPTGGPYEQYFGPGTRLTVT.